This passage covers 32 T cell receptor beta chains from one sample sequenced in a study of memory CD4+ T cells and cytomegalovirus serostatus (dated by TCRdb to about 2019). Single viable CD3+CD4+CD8-CD45RO+ cells were sorted as memory CD4+ T cells on a FACSAria II. The library was prepared using the immunoSEQ multiplex PCR assay. TCRdb took this table from immuneACCESS and kept in-frame rearrangements with V and J called. Such tables lack part of the clones; where checked against another copy, unresolved V genes explain under half of the gap, and the rest is unexplained. The sample yields 80,000 or so clones; roughly three quarters were counted once. The ten top clones hold just over 2.5% of the sample. The sample consisted of memory CD4+ T cells from blood. The source of these receptors is an adult in good health and CMV-seropositive.

The count of this clone is one. The V call is TRBV2, the J call TRBJ1-1; a possible D gene is TRBD1 (5 bases). The germline V gene encodes CDR1 SNHLY and CDR2 FYNNEI. The CDR3 loop spans 14 amino acids. The V and J ends lost 6 bases and 0 bases respectively, with 11 bases between them. The CDR3, as DNA: TGTGCCAGCAGGGCGGGACCCTTGAACACTGAAGCTTTCTTT. This encodes CASRAGPLNTEAFF.

Points on this clone: This sample includes further DNA sequences coding for the same CDR3. CDR3 DNA sequence: TGTGCCAGCAGCTTGGCGGGGGGTTCCCAAGAGACCCAGTACTTC. Translated, it gives CASSLAGGSQETQYF. This sequence joins TRBV5-4 and TRBJ2-5; TRBD2 aligns across 7 bases. This CDR3 contains 15 residues. The germline CDR1 and CDR2 sequences are SGHNT and YYREEE (reference sequence). Trimming at V came to 0 bases and at J to 1 base, leaving 3 bases not matched to a gene.

This CDR3 reads CASSVSAGGLTDTQYF. The CDR3 DNA reads TGTGCCAGCAGTGTCTCAGCGGGGGGGCTAACAGATACGCAGTATTTT. The chain carries TRBV6-1 and TRBJ2-3, with TRBD2 identical over 10 bases. Trimming cost V 4 bases and J 3 bases; bases outside gene matches: 7. Germline-derived CDR1 and CDR2 are MNHNS and SASEGT. The CDR3 is made up of 16 amino acids.

The V gene is TRBV28, the J gene TRBJ1-5; unclear D gene. There are 13 residues in the CDR3. CDR1 is MDHEN, CDR2 SYDVKM, per germline. Trimming left V 6 bases short and J 3 bases short, with 9 bases between. The CDR3 region has the DNA TGTGCCAGCAGCACCCTTGACAATCAGCCCCAGCATTTT. The encoded protein is CASSTLDNQPQHF.

This clone was counted a few times. The chain is built from TRBV30 and TRBJ1-1; tentatively, D is TRBD1 (6 bases). Between the trimmed V and J ends, which lost 5 bases and 1 base, there was a span of 11 bases. Germline CDR1 reads GTSNPN; CDR2 reads SVGIG (reference sequence). CDR3 length equals 13 residues. The DNA for the CDR3 is TGTGCCTGGGACAGGAGATCGAACACTGAAGCTTTCTTT. It specifies CAWDRRSNTEAFF.

The chain is built from TRBV29-1 and TRBJ2-7; D call uncertain. Per the germline V gene, CDR1 is SQVTM and CDR2 is ANQGSEA. CDR3 length equals 12 residues. V lost 4 bases, J lost 6 bases, and 13 bases lay in between. The CDR3 loop reads CSVGVGSGEQYF. The CDR3 DNA reads TGCAGCGTTGGGGTAGGGTCAGGCGAGCAGTACTTC.

The chain carries TRBV5-1 and TRBJ2-2, with 7 bases that match TRBD2. CDR3 length equals 16 residues. Germline V lookup: CDR1 SGHRS, CDR2 YFSETQ. Losses at the gene ends were 4 bases for V and 2 bases for J; bases not matched to a gene: 8. The CDR3 spells CASSLTGTINTGELFF. In nucleotides, the CDR3 is TGCGCCAGCAGCCTGACCGGGACTATCAACACCGGGGAGCTGTTTTTT.

V and J are TRBV5-4 and TRBJ1-5, with unresolved D. This CDR3 is built from 12 residues. The V end was cut by 1 base, the J end by 4 bases, with 3 bases between. The V gene's germline CDR1 is SGHNT and CDR2 YYREEE (reference sequence). This CDR3 reads CASSLPNQPQHF. Written as DNA, the CDR3 is TGTGCCAGCAGCTTGCCAAATCAGCCCCAGCATTTT. Full variable domain (remainder filled in from reference TRBV5-4 and TRBJ1-5): ETGVTQSPTHLIKTRGQQVTLRCSSQSGHNTVSWYQQALGQGPQFIFQYYREEENGRGNFPPRFSGLQFPNYSSELNVNALELDDSALYLCASSLPNQPQHFGDGTRLSIL.

The V gene is TRBV19, the J gene TRBJ2-3, with 8 bases matching TRBD2. CDR3 size: 15 residues. V gave up 3 bases and J gave up 1 base; unmatched junction bases: 3. CDR1 and CDR2 from the germline V gene are LNHDA and SQIVND (reference sequence). The CDR3, as DNA: TGTGCCAGTAGTATTAAAGCGGGAGGCACAGATACGCAGTATTTT. It translates to CASSIKAGGTDTQYF.

The chain couples TRBV7-8 to TRBJ1-5; TRBD1 might be the D (5 bases). The V end lost 5 bases, the J end lost 1 base, and 15 bases lay between the germline ends. Germline lookup yields CDR1 SGHVS and CDR2 FQNEAQ. The CDR3 spans 16 residues. This CDR3 reads CASSLWTGGSNQPQHF. The CDR3 region has the DNA TGTGCCAGCAGCCTTTGGACCGGGGGAAGCAATCAGCCCCAGCATTTT.

There are a few counts of this clone. V gene TRBV28 combines with J gene TRBJ1-1; TRBD1 matches 9 bases. Germline lookup yields CDR1 MDHEN and CDR2 SYDVKM. The CDR3 runs to 13 residues. Trimming removed 10 bases from V and 4 bases from J; junction bases left unmatched: 7. DNA for the CDR3: TGTGCCATACAGGGGGCGAGTCGCACTGAAGCTTTCTTT. This translates into CAIQGASRTEAFF. The entire variable domain, with the rest obtained from reference TRBV28 and TRBJ1-1, is as follows: DVKVTQSSRYLVKRTGEKVFLECVQDMDHENMFWYRQDPGLGLRLIYFSYDVKMKEKGDIPEGYSVSREKKERFSLILESASTNQTSMYLCAIQGASRTEAFFGQGTRLTVV.

This clone came up once. The rearrangement uses TRBV30 and TRBJ1-2; D gene uncertain. Trimming left V 0 bases short and J 4 bases short, with 15 bases between. Germline CDR1 and CDR2: GTSNPN and SVGIG (reference sequence). The CDR3 is 15 amino acids. The CDR3 sequence: CAWSVQWPKPYGYTF. For the CDR3, the DNA is TGTGCCTGGAGTGTACAATGGCCAAAACCCTATGGCTACACCTTC.

For the CDR3, the DNA is TGTGCCACCGGGACAGCATCCACTGGAAACACCATATATTTT. Amino acid sequence: CATGTASTGNTIYF. The chain joins TRBV6-1 to TRBJ1-3; 7 nucleotides agree with TRBD1. The CDR3 is 14 amino acids. Germline CDR1 and CDR2: MNHNS and SASEGT. V was clipped by 10 bases and J by 2 bases; unmatched bases: 8.

This chain connects TRBV27 to TRBJ2-3, with D unresolved. The CDR3 loop spans 14 amino acids. Trimming shortened V by 2 bases and J by 1 base, and 7 bases separated the two germline ends. Germline V CDR1 and CDR2: MNHEY, SMNVEV (reference sequence). CDR3 sequence: CASSLATRTDTQYF. The CDR3, as DNA: TGTGCCAGCAGTTTAGCGACCCGCACAGATACGCAGTATTTT.

V usage is TRBV19 and J usage is TRBJ1-5; a possible D gene is TRBD1 (6 bases). Germline CDR1 reads LNHDA; CDR2 reads SQIVND (reference sequence). The length of the CDR3 is 14 residues. The ends were cut back, 9 bases at V and 3 bases at J, with 15 bases in the middle. CDR3 DNA: TGTGCCAGCGCCCCGGGACAATACAATCAGCCCCAGCATTTT. It yields the protein CASAPGQYNQPQHF.

Only a few counts were recorded for this clone. The J gene is TRBJ1-1, the V gene TRBV15, with TRBD1 as a possible D gene (5 bases). The CDR3 runs 12 residues. Looked up from germline, CDR1 is LNHNV and CDR2 is YYDKDF (reference sequence). V dropped 7 bases and J dropped 5 bases, with 11 bases sitting between them. The chain's CDR3 is CATKEGRTEAFF. CDR3 sequence (DNA): TGTGCCACCAAGGAGGGGAGGACTGAAGCTTTCTTT.

The V call is TRBV7-2, the J call TRBJ2-1, with D possibly being TRBD1 (5 bases). V lost 5 bases and J 10 bases, leaving 12 bases between the germline ends. This CDR3 is built from 12 residues. Germline CDR1 reads SGHTA; CDR2 reads FQGNSA. DNA of the CDR3: TGTGCCAGCAGCCCGCAGGGTAAGGAGCAGTTCTTC. Its translation: CASSPQGKEQFF.

The V and J genes are TRBV11-2 and TRBJ2-5; TRBD2 might be the D (5 bases). Germline V CDR1 and CDR2: SGHAT, FQNNGV. Trimming cost V 5 bases and J 0 bases, with 13 bases left between them. The CDR3 is made up of 15 amino acids. Written as DNA, the CDR3 is TGTGCCAGCAGCCCTAGACGGGGTAACCAAGAGACCCAGTACTTC. This encodes CASSPRRGNQETQYF.

This clone has a single count. This chain links TRBV5-6 with TRBJ1-4; the D is unclear. Germline-derived CDR1 and CDR2 are SGHDT and YYEEEE. V was trimmed by 2 bases and J by 6 bases, leaving 11 bases between them. This CDR3 contains 14 residues. The CDR3 protein is CASSLRGQDEKLFF. CDR3 DNA sequence: TGTGCCAGCAGCTTAAGAGGGCAAGATGAAAAACTGTTTTTT.

The chain couples TRBV19 to TRBJ1-4; no firm D call. The length of the CDR3 is 13 residues. Per the germline V gene, CDR1 is LNHDA and CDR2 is SQIVND (reference sequence). Trimming stripped 2 bases from V and 5 bases from J, with 6 bases between. CDR3 loop: CASSISRNEKLFF. CDR3 DNA: TGTGCCAGTAGTATAAGCCGAAATGAAAAACTGTTTTTT.

This clone was counted only a few times. This chain connects TRBV5-4 to TRBJ1-3, with TRBD1 matching over 8 bases. This CDR3 is built from 19 residues. The germline CDR1 and CDR2 sequences are SGHNT and YYREEE (reference sequence). Unmatched junction bases numbered 16, after V lost 0 bases and J lost 5 bases. The CDR3 DNA follows: TGTGCCAGCAGCTTGGTCACGTCACCCGGGACAGGTTTTCGAAACACCATATATTTT. Amino acid sequence: CASSLVTSPGTGFRNTIYF.

The genes are TRBV9 and TRBJ2-5; D is unresolved. This CDR3 is built from 15 residues. The V end lost 4 bases, the J end lost 1 base, and 14 bases lay between the germline ends. The germline V gene has CDR1 SGDLS and CDR2 YYNGEE. The CDR3 loop is CASSPSYWRQETQYF. The CDR3 DNA follows: TGTGCCAGCAGCCCGAGTTATTGGCGCCAAGAGACCCAGTACTTC.

The table lists this clone with a few counts. The chain links TRBV7-9 to TRBJ1-5; the D gene is possibly TRBD1 (6 bases). V dropped 5 bases and J dropped 5 bases, with 13 bases sitting between them. Germline CDR1 reads SEHNR; CDR2 reads FQNEAQ (reference sequence). The CDR3 has 14 residues. In DNA, the CDR3 is TGTGCCAGCAGCCCCATCAGGGGATATCAGCCCCAGCATTTT. Its translation: CASSPIRGYQPQHF.

The chain has TRBV18 and TRBJ2-1, with 11 bases fitting TRBD1. Trimming took 6 bases from V and 8 from J; bases not matched to a gene: 9. The CDR3 is 15 residues long. Germline assignment: CDR1 KGHSH and CDR2 LQKENI. CDR3 nucleotide sequence: TGTGCCAGCTCCCCCGGGACAGGGGGTATCGATGAGCAGTTCTTC. Protein: CASSPGTGGIDEQFF. Full variable domain (outside the CDR3, taken from reference TRBV18 and TRBJ2-1): NAGVMQNPRHLVRRRGQEARLRCSPMKGHSHVYWYRQLPEEGLKFMVYLQKENIIDESGMPKERFSAEFPKEGPSILRIQQVVRGDSAAYFCASSPGTGGIDEQFFGPGTRLTVL.

V and J are TRBV7-8 and TRBJ1-1; the D gene is possibly TRBD1 (5 bases). Trimming shortened V by 5 bases and J by 11 bases, and 15 bases separated the two germline ends. Germline CDR1 reads SGHVS; CDR2 reads FQNEAQ. The CDR3 contains 12 residues. Here the CDR3 DNA reads TGTGCCAGCAGCGGATGGGACCTAGCCGCTTTCTTT. Protein sequence: CASSGWDLAAFF.

The chain is built from TRBV6-6 and TRBJ2-2; 7 positions match TRBD1. Germline CDR1 and CDR2: MNHNY and SVGAGI (reference sequence). The V gene end was trimmed by 8 bases and the J gene end by 0 bases; junction bases not matched to a gene: 3. This CDR3 contains 14 residues. This CDR3 reads CASGGQTNTGELFF. The CDR3 nucleotides are TGTGCCAGCGGGGGACAGACGAACACCGGGGAGCTGTTTTTT.

The rearrangement uses TRBV6-1 and TRBJ1-5; no definite D call. The V end was cut by 1 base, the J end by 0 bases, with 10 bases between. Per the germline V gene, CDR1 is MNHNS and CDR2 is SASEGT. The CDR3 length is 16 residues. This chain's CDR3 is CASSEGGWNSNQPQHF. For the CDR3, the DNA is TGTGCCAGCAGTGAAGGGGGTTGGAATAGCAATCAGCCCCAGCATTTT.

CDR3 residues: CASRTTGWDYGYTF. Here the CDR3 DNA reads TGTGCCAGCAGAACCACAGGGTGGGACTATGGCTACACCTTC. This sequence joins TRBV6-5 and TRBJ1-2, with D perhaps TRBD1 (6 bases). The CDR3 consists of 14 residues. V was cut by 6 bases and J by 3 bases, with 14 bases left in between. Germline V gives CDR1 MNHEY, CDR2 SVGAGI.

The chain couples TRBV19 to TRBJ1-1; 7 positions agree with TRBD1. The J segment lost 1 base and the V segment lost 0 bases, leaving 11 bases of the junction unmatched. This CDR3 comprises 18 residues. Germline CDR1 reads LNHDA; CDR2 reads SQIVND (reference sequence). The CDR3 sequence is CASSIDLGDSAPNTEAFF. DNA of the CDR3: TGTGCCAGTAGTATAGATTTAGGGGACAGCGCGCCGAACACTGAAGCTTTCTTT.

This clone was counted a few times. The rearrangement links TRBV2 to TRBJ1-5, with D tentatively TRBD1 (6 bases). Germline assignment: CDR1 SNHLY and CDR2 FYNNEI. Trimming shortened V by 7 bases and J by 6 bases, and 16 bases separated the two germline ends. This CDR3 region has 14 residues. CDR3 DNA sequence: TGTGCCAGCACTGGACAGTCGGTGGGTCAGCCCCAGCATTTT. Its translation is CASTGQSVGQPQHF.

J is TRBJ2-5 and V is TRBV29-1; D is possibly TRBD1 or TRBD2 (7 bases each). Germline V gives CDR1 SQVTM, CDR2 ANQGSEA. This CDR3 is 15 amino acids long. V was cut by 7 bases and J by 1 base, with 19 bases left in between. The CDR3 DNA follows: TGCAGCGGGGAGGGGGGACAGAACTTCCAAGAGACCCAGTACTTC. It is translated as CSGEGGQNFQETQYF.

The chain has TRBV5-6 and TRBJ2-5, with a tentative D call TRBD1 (5 bases). With 0 bases removed from V and 1 base from J, the gap between germline ends came to 10 bases. Germline CDR1 is SGHDT and CDR2 is YYEEEE. This CDR3 region has 15 residues. The CDR3 DNA follows: TGTGCCAGCAGCTTGGTACTGGGGCGCCAAGAGACCCAGTACTTC. Translation: CASSLVLGRQETQYF.